The TCR beta chain under discussion was sequenced for a study of metastatic and nonmetastatic thyroid tumors (dated by TCRdb to 2020 to 2022). With regard to the full study: Repertoires from peripheral blood and from tumor or nodule tissue samples of malignant and benign thyroid patients were compared.

The library was made by PCR. The listed sequencing device is Illumina HiSeq 4000. High-throughput sequencing was used to profile the CDR3 region of the TCR beta-chain in every patient. From the authors' description of their analysis: CDR3 differences across clinicopathological groups were used to build a classifier for discriminating distant-metastatic papillary thyroid cancer patients. Repertoire diversity was assessed with the Shannon index, and tumor-blood repertoire similarity with the Morisita-Horn index. TCRdb handled the public reads itself, with Q25 trimming in fastp and clone calling in MiXCR, and kept productive beta chains. In this record, the V and J calls reflect TCRdb's handling and not the investigators' own analysis. This sample is represented by 25,000 to 35,000 clones; around 15% of them were singletons. Approximately 4.8% of the sample comes from the top ten. None of the patients had been given any treatment before thyroid surgery. The study retrospectively analysed patient clinical samples collected from about 2012 to 2018 using T-cell receptor beta sequencing.

V is pared back by 6 bases and J by 0 bases, with 17 bases lying between the germline termini. The CDR3 runs 16 residues from the cysteine to the phenylalanine. Only CDR3 DNA is held: 48 bases, read in frame from base 1. The germline V gene encodes CDR1 MNHNS and CDR2 SASEGT. This clone was observed at least ten times. Its antigen specificity is not known. Base qualities are not recorded, but no much larger clone differs from it by a single base. The paper's findings and limits, for the study overall: In both blood and tumor samples, malignant tumors were reported to have significantly higher TCR beta diversity than benign nodules.

The receptor was derived from a female donor with papillary thyroid cancer or a benign thyroid nodule (not recorded which). Some clones in this sample may be carry-over from other donors' samples. Specimen: blood. The V gene is TRBV6-1 and the J gene is TRBJ1-2; no D gene is confidently identified. The CDR3 protein: CASSRRGATANYGYTF. The sequenced DNA: TGTGCCAGCAGCCGGCGAGGAGCGACCGCTAACTATGGCTACACCTTC.